Presented here are 4 T cell receptor beta chains from one specimen sequenced in a study of T cells after yellow fever vaccination. From the 5' RACE reads, TCRdb called clonotypes with MiXCR, one entry per CDR3 protein. In the table there are around 550,000 distinct CDR3 sequences, 15% to 20% of which are singletons. The sample was PBMCs, taken 15 days after the yellow fever booster vaccination. These receptors all stem from a man aged 25 to 45 who received the YFV17D yellow fever vaccine.

This sequence joins TRBV21-1 and TRBJ1-5. TRBV21-1 is termed a pseudogene. The CDR3 contains 15 residues. This CDR3 reads CASSKEKASNQPQHF. For the CDR3, the DNA is TGTGCCAGCAGCAAAGAGAAGGCTTCCAATCAGCCCCAGCATTTT.

This chain uses TRBV15 with TRBJ2-3; no firm D call. There are 15 residues in the CDR3. The V gene's germline CDR1 is LNHNV and CDR2 YYDKDF (reference sequence). V was shortened by 1 base and J by 8 bases, with 16 bases between the two germline ends. CDR3 loop: CATSRVRAPPPTQYF. The CDR3, as DNA: TGTGCCACCAGCAGAGTTCGGGCCCCCCCACCTACGCAGTATTTT.

J is TRBJ2-5 and V is TRBV20-1, with a weak D call TRBD1 (6 bases). This CDR3 contains 14 residues. From germline, CDR1 is DFQATT and CDR2 SNEGSKA (reference sequence). V dropped 5 bases and J dropped 2 bases, with 15 bases sitting between them. CDR3 DNA: TGCAGTGCTCTCCCCGGGACAAGTCAAGAGACCCAGTACTTC. It specifies CSALPGTSQETQYF.

This clonotype has just a few counts. The chain's CDR3 is CASTPLRGRGGGDTQYF. In nucleotides, the CDR3 is TGTGCCAGCACCCCCCTCCGCGGGAGGGGGGGAGGAGATACGCAGTATTTT. The chain uses TRBV6-2 or TRBV6-3 and TRBJ2-3; 9 nucleotides line up with TRBD2. The CDR3 runs 17 residues. After removal of 7 bases from V and 5 bases from J, the junction contained 16 bases not matched to a gene. The germline V gene has CDR1 MNHEY and CDR2 SVGEGT.